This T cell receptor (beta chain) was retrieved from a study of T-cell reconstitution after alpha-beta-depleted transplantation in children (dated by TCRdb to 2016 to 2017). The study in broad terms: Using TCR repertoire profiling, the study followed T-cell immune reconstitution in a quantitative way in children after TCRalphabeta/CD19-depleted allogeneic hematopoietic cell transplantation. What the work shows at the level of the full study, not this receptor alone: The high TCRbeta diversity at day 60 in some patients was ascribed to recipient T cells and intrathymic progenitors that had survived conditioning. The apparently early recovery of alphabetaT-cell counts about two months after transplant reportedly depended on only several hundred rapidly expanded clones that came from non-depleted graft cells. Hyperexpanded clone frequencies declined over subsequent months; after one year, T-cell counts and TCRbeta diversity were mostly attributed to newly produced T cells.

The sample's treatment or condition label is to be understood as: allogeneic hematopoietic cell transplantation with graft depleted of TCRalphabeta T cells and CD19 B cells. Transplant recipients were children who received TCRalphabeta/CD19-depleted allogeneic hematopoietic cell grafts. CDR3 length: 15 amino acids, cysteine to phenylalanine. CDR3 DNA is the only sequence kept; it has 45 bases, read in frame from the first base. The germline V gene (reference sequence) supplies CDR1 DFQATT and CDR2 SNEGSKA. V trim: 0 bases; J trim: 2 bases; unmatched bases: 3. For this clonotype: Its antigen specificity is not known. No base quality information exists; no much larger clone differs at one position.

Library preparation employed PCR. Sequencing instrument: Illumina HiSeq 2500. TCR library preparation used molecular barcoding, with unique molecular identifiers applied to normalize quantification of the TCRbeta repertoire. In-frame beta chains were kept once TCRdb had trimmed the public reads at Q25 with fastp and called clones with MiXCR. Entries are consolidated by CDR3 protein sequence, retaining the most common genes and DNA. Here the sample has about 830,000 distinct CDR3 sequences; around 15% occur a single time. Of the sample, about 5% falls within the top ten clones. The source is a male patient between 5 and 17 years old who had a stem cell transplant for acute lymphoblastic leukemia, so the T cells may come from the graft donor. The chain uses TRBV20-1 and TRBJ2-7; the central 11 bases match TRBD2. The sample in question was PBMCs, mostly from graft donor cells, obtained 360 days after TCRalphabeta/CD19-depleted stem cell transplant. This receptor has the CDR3 CSARELAGVPYEQYF. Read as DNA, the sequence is TGCAGTGCTAGAGAACTAGCGGGAGTTCCCTACGAGCAGTACTTC.